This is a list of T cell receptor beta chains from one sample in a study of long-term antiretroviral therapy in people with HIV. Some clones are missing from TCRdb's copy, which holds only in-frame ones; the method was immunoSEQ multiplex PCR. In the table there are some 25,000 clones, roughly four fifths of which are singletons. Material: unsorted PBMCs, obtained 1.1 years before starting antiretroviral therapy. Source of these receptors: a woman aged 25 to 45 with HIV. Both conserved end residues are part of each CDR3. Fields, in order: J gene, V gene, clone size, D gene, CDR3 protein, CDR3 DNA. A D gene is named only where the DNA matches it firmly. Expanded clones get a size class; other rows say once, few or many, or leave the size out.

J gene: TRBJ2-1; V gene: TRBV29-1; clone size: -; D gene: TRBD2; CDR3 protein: CSVRAGGFPNEQFF; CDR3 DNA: TGCAGCGTTCGGGCGGGGGGGTTTCCCAATGAGCAGTTCTTC
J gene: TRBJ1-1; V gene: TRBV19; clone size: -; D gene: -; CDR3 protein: CASSTPRTEAFF; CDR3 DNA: TGTGCCAGTAGTACACCGAGGACTGAAGCTTTCTTT
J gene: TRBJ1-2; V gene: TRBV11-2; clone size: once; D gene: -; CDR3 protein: CASAGHNNYGYTF; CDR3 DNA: TGTGCCAGCGCAGGGCATAATAACTATGGCTACACCTTC
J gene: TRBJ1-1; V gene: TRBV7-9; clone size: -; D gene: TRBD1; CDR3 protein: CASNRQGAGSEAFF; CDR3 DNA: TGTGCCAGCAATCGACAGGGTGCCGGCTCTGAAGCTTTCTTT
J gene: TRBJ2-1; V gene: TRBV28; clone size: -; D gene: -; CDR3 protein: CASSFPSVNQLLDFGYNEQFF; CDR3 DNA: TGTGCCAGCAGTTTCCCCTCAGTGAACCAACTGCTCGACTTTGGCTACAATGAGCAGTTCTTC
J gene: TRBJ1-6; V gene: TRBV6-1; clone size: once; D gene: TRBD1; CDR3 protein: CASSTTGARSGPLHF; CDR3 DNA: TGTGCCAGCAGTACAACAGGGGCCCGCTCGGGACCCCTCCACTTT
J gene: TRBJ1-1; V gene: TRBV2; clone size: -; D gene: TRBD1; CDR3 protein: CASAEWMDRGSNTEAFF; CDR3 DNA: TGTGCCAGCGCCGAGTGGATGGACAGGGGGTCGAACACTGAAGCTTTCTTT
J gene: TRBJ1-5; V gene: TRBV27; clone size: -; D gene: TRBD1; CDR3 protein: CASSPLGTDQPQHF; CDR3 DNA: TGTGCCAGCAGTCCACTAGGGACAGATCAGCCCCAGCATTTT
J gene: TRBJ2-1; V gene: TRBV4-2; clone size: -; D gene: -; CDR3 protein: CASSQLVGSSYNEQFF; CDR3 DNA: TGTGCCAGCAGCCAACTCGTAGGGAGCTCCTACAATGAGCAGTTCTTC
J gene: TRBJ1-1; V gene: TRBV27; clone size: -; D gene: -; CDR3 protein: CASSLLTSGSLPTEAFF; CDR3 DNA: TGTGCCAGCAGTTTACTTACATCAGGGAGTTTGCCCACTGAAGCTTTCTTT
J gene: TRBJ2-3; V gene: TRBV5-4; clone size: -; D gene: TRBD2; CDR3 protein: CASSFRTSRGTDTQYF; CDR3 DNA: TGTGCCAGCAGCTTTAGGACTAGCCGCGGTACAGATACGCAGTATTTT
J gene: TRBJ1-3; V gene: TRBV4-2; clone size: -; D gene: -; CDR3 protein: CASSPETGSSGNTIYF; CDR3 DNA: TGTGCCAGCAGCCCGGAAACAGGGAGCTCTGGAAACACCATATATTTT
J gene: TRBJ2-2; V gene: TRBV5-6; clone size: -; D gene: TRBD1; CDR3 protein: CASSHDRGEGYTGELFF; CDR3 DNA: TGTGCCAGCAGCCATGACAGGGGAGAGGGGTACACCGGGGAGCTGTTTTTT
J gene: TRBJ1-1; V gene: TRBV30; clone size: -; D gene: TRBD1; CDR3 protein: CAWSVIPPGTGPTEAFF; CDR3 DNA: TGTGCCTGGAGTGTAATACCCCCCGGGACAGGGCCTACTGAAGCTTTCTTT
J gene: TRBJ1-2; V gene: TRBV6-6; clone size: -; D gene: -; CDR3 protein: CASSPLLGGAYGYTF; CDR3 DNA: TGTGCCAGCAGTCCCCTTCTCGGGGGGGCTTATGGCTACACCTTC
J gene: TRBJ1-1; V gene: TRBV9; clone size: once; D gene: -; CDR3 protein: CASSGGGTEAFF; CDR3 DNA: TGTGCCAGCAGTGGGGGGGGAACTGAAGCTTTCTTT
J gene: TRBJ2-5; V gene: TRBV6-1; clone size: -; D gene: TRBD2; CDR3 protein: CASSGSGGAGGTQYF; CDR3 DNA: TGTGCCAGCAGTGGTAGCGGGGGGGCCGGGGGGACCCAGTACTTC
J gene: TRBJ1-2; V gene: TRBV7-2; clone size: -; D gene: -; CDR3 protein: CASSLADGPNYGYTF; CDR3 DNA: TGTGCCAGCAGCTTAGCGGACGGTCCGAACTATGGCTACACCTTC
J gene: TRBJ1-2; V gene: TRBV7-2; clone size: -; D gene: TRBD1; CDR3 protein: CASSFNRGGYGYTF; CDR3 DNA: TGTGCCAGCAGCTTTAACAGGGGTGGCTATGGCTACACCTTC
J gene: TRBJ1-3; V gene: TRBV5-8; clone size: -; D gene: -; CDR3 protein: CASSFVTVSSGNTIYF; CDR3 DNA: TGTGCCAGCAGCTTCGTTACTGTTAGCTCTGGAAACACCATATATTTT
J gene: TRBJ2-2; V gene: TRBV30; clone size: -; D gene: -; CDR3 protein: CAWSVRSRTNTGELFF; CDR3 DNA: TGTGCCTGGAGTGTTCGCAGCCGAACTAACACCGGGGAGCTGTTTTTT
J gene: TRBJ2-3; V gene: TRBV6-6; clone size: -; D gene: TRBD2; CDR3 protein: CASSYASGGRGDTQYF; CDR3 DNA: TGTGCCAGCAGTTACGCCAGCGGGGGGCGGGGGGATACGCAGTATTTT